Presented here are 18 T cell receptor beta chains from one specimen sequenced in a study of blood T cell repertoires in COVID-19. Using immunoSEQ multiplex PCR, the repertoire was profiled, and TCRdb retains in-frame clones only, with some absent. The sample has about 99,000 clones; 91% are singletons. The sequencing input was peripheral blood. The receptors shown here come from a human donor in a cohort sampled during active COVID-19.

J is TRBJ2-1 and V is TRBV27, with TRBD2 identical over 7 bases. Trimming cost V 3 bases and J 5 bases; bases outside gene matches: 7. CDR3 size: 15 residues. Germline V lookup: CDR1 MNHEY, CDR2 SMNVEV (reference sequence). The CDR3 reads CASSLSLAVNNEQFF. The CDR3 DNA reads as TGTGCCAGCAGTTTGAGTCTAGCGGTAAACAATGAGCAGTTCTTC.

V is TRBV12-3 or TRBV12-4 and J is TRBJ2-7, with TRBD1 matching 7 bases. The CDR3 length is 13 residues. Trimming took 7 bases from V and 5 from J; bases not matched to a gene: 8. CDR3 nucleotide sequence: TGTGCCAGCACCGAGACAGGGTTCGACGAGCAGTACTTC. It is translated as CASTETGFDEQYF.

The count of this clone is one. J is TRBJ1-5 and V is TRBV27, with a weak D call TRBD1 (6 bases). The germline V gene encodes CDR1 MNHEY and CDR2 SMNVEV (reference sequence). The CDR3 has 16 residues. Trimming stripped 3 bases from V and 6 bases from J, with 18 bases between. CDR3: CASSFAGTTRGQPQHF. The CDR3 DNA is TGTGCCAGCAGTTTTGCCGGGACAACTAGGGGTCAGCCCCAGCATTTT.

CDR3 in amino acids: CASSLTGERTDTQYF. The CDR3 DNA follows: TGTGCCAGCAGCTTAACGGGAGAACGCACAGATACGCAGTATTTT. This chain joins TRBV7-3 and TRBJ2-3, with TRBD2 as a possible D gene (5 bases). Per germline, CDR1 SGHTA and CDR2 FQGTGA. Trimming took 0 bases from V and 1 from J, leaving 8 bases between them. The CDR3 runs to 15 residues.

The V and J genes are TRBV6-5 and TRBJ1-1; 7 nucleotides align to TRBD1. This CDR3 is built from 15 residues. V lost 8 bases to trimming and J lost 10 bases; unmatched junction nucleotides: 19. CDR1 is MNHEY and CDR2 is SVGAGI in the germline V gene. The CDR3 region is CASQLAFRQGDGAFF. The CDR3 DNA follows: TGTGCCAGCCAGTTAGCTTTCCGACAGGGAGATGGAGCTTTCTTT.

V usage is TRBV4-1 and J usage is TRBJ1-6; D is perhaps TRBD1 (6 bases). Trimming left V 0 bases short and J 3 bases short, with 12 bases between. CDR1 MGHRA and CDR2 YSYEKL come from the germline V gene. The CDR3 spans 17 residues. CDR3 coding DNA: TGCGCCAGCAGCCAAGATTCTCTGACAGGCTATAATTCACCCCTCCACTTT. It codes for CASSQDSLTGYNSPLHF.

The V call is TRBV5-5, the J call TRBJ2-2; tentative D call: TRBD1 (6 bases). The CDR3 is 15 residues long. Trimming pared 2 bases from V and 3 bases from J, leaving 11 bases between. Germline V gene lookup returns CDR1 SGHKS and CDR2 YYEKEE (reference sequence). CDR3: CASSLSGQHTGELFF. DNA of the CDR3: TGTGCCAGCAGCTTATCAGGACAGCACACCGGGGAGCTGTTTTTT.

The gene calls are TRBV6-5 and TRBJ2-5; TRBD1 is a possible D gene (6 bases). Looked up from germline, CDR1 is MNHEY and CDR2 is SVGAGI. The CDR3 has 14 residues. Between the trimmed V and J ends, which lost 4 bases and 7 bases, there was a span of 16 bases. The DNA for the CDR3 is TGTGCCAGCAGTTCCCTTCGACAGGACGGGACCCAGTACTTC. Translation: CASSSLRQDGTQYF.

The chain carries TRBV4-2 and TRBJ2-5; perhaps TRBD2 as D (5 bases). CDR1 and CDR2 (germline): LGHNA, YNFKEQ. The V end was cut by 0 bases, the J end by 4 bases, with 12 bases between. The CDR3 loop spans 15 amino acids. CDR3 DNA: TGTGCCAGCAGCCAAGAAGGAGGAGGAAGAGAGACCCAGTACTTC. This translates into CASSQEGGGRETQYF.

The chain combines TRBV27 with TRBJ2-5; maybe TRBD1 (6 bases). The CDR3 is made up of 14 amino acids. The V gene lost 6 bases and the J gene lost 5 bases, with 16 bases spanning the gap. From germline, CDR1 is MNHEY and CDR2 SMNVEV (reference sequence). Here the CDR3 reads CASSNPGVGETQYF. DNA for the CDR3: TGTGCCAGCAGCAATCCAGGGGTTGGGGAGACCCAGTACTTC.

The CDR3, as DNA: TGTGCTAGTGGTAGGAGGACAGACAATGAGCAGTTCTTC. It is translated as CASGRRTDNEQFF. The chain links TRBV12-5 to TRBJ2-1, with D perhaps TRBD1 (6 bases). The germline gives CDR1 LGHNT, CDR2 FRNRAP. The CDR3 is 13 amino acids. V was trimmed by 5 bases and J by 5 bases, leaving 10 bases between them.

This chain connects TRBV7-9 to TRBJ1-6, with TRBD1 matching 7 bases. Trimming cost V 5 bases and J 10 bases; bases outside gene matches: 14. The CDR3 has 16 residues. CDR1 and CDR2 from the germline V gene are SEHNR and FQNEAQ (reference sequence). The DNA for the CDR3 is TGTGCCAGCAGCCCAGGGCCGTACAGGGGTGGGTCACCCCTCCACTTT. The encoded protein is CASSPGPYRGGSPLHF.

The rearrangement joins TRBV9 to TRBJ2-7; D not resolved. Germline CDR1 reads SGDLS; CDR2 reads YYNGEE. Between the trimmed V and J ends, which lost 3 bases and 0 bases, there was a span of 10 bases. There are 14 residues in the CDR3. The DNA for the CDR3 is TGTGCCAGCAGCGCTAATTCCGGCTCCTACGAGCAGTACTTC. It translates to CASSANSGSYEQYF.

The rearrangement joins TRBV5-4 to TRBJ1-1; TRBD1 might be the D (6 bases). The CDR3 totals 14 residues. The V end lost 4 bases, the J end lost 6 bases, and 16 bases lay between the germline ends. Looked up from germline, CDR1 is SGHNT and CDR2 is YYREEE (reference sequence). This CDR3 is CASSAPGRGPEAFF. The CDR3 DNA is TGTGCCAGCAGCGCCCCAGGGCGGGGGCCTGAAGCTTTCTTT. The full variable domain, rest sourced from reference TRBV5-4 and TRBJ1-1, is ETGVTQSPTHLIKTRGQQVTLRCSSQSGHNTVSWYQQALGQGPQFIFQYYREEENGRGNFPPRFSGLQFPNYSSELNVNALELDDSALYLCASSAPGRGPEAFFGQGTRLTVV.

The rearrangement uses TRBV5-1 and TRBJ1-2; possible D gene TRBD1, 6 bases. This CDR3 is built from 16 residues. Deletions cut 0 bases from V and 4 bases from J, with 16 bases between. CDR1 and CDR2 (germline): SGHRS, YFSETQ. The CDR3 loop is CASSLAFLGQAYGYTF. The CDR3 region has the DNA TGCGCCAGCAGCTTGGCGTTCTTGGGACAAGCCTATGGCTACACCTTC.

The rearrangement joins TRBV28 to TRBJ2-1; the match to TRBD2 covers 11 bases. V was clipped by 3 bases and J by 10 bases; unmatched bases: 26. CDR3 length: 21 amino acids. From germline, CDR1 is MDHEN and CDR2 SYDVKM. The CDR3 DNA reads as TGTGCCAGCAGTTTCTCCCCGGCAGGAGAAGTGAAAGGACTAGCGGGTAAGGAGCAGTTCTTC. It encodes CASSFSPAGEVKGLAGKEQFF.

This sequence joins TRBV7-3 and TRBJ2-3, with D perhaps matching TRBD2 (6 bases). The V end was cut by 3 bases, the J end by 2 bases, with 15 bases between. The CDR3 spans 16 residues. Germline-derived CDR1 and CDR2 are SGHTA and FQGTGA. CDR3 amino acids: CASSLGTFPNTDTQYF. The CDR3 nucleotides are TGTGCCAGCAGCTTGGGGACTTTTCCTAACACAGATACGCAGTATTTT.

V is TRBV7-9 and J is TRBJ1-1; D not certain. V lost 7 bases to trimming and J lost 5 bases, with 23 bases between them. Germline assignment: CDR1 SEHNR and CDR2 FQNEAQ (reference sequence). This CDR3 is 16 amino acids long. CDR3 DNA: TGTGCCAGCATCATTATCTCCGAGGGAAGAGGAACTGAAGCTTTCTTT. It codes for CASIIISEGRGTEAFF. Combining the CDR3 with reference TRBV7-9 and TRBJ1-1 gives the whole variable domain DTGVSQNPRHKITKRGQNVTFRCDPISEHNRLYWYRQTLGQGPEFLTYFQNEAQLEKSRLLSDRFSAERPKGSFSTLEIQRTEQGDSAMYLCASIIISEGRGTEAFFGQGTRLTVV.